This T cell receptor beta chain originates from a study of blood T cells in healthy people across ages. General study findings and limits: Older age went with lower TCR beta diversity per million T cells, in a roughly linear way. Higher diversity, along with more naive CD4+ cells, distinguished long-lived donors from aged donors.

Points on this clonotype: Its target is not known.

Donors ranged from roughly 6 to 90 years old and were healthy Caucasians in Russia. The authors ran a second PCR of 7 to 11 cycles using a sample-barcoded 5' primer and a J-beta primer mix. Via MiXCR, TCRdb re-called the 5' RACE reads, giving one row per CDR3 protein. The profile shows just over 800,000 distinct CDR3 sequences, around two thirds of them singletons. Sequenced: blood. This clonotype was sampled from a man between 25 and 39 years old in good health.

The CDR3 spells CASSSQRGALYNEQFF. Here the CDR3 DNA reads TGTGCCAGCAGCTCCCAGCGGGGGGCCTTATACAATGAGCAGTTCTTC. The chain links TRBV7-9 to TRBJ2-1; 9 positions agree with TRBD2. This CDR3 is built from 16 residues. Germline V CDR1 and CDR2: SEHNR, FQNEAQ (reference sequence). V lost 4 bases, J lost 4 bases, and 8 bases stayed unmatched.